This entry is about one T cell receptor (beta chain). Its antigen is unknown. This entry comes from a study of shared clonotypes between healthy human individuals. Germline V CDR1 and CDR2: SGHTA, FQGNSA. The junction had 6 bases not matched to a gene; V was cut back by 5 bases and J by 2 bases. The CDR3 extends over 15 amino acids. The study ran the assay at deep level. TCRdb's copy holds only in-frame clones and misses some; the assay was immunoSEQ multiplex PCR. The table records more than 900,000 clones, 78% of them present only once. Study conclusions and caveats: The study generally estimated greater richness for naive than memory subsets.

The source of this sequence is a man aged 18 to 29 in good health. Some clones in this sample may be carry-over from other donors' samples. Material: memory CD4+ T cells from PBMCs. The subset was: CD45RA-negative fraction. V gene TRBV7-2 combines with J gene TRBJ1-3; 7 nucleotides agree with TRBD1. The CDR3 is CASSARQGAGNTIYF. The CDR3 DNA reads TGTGCCAGCAGCGCCCGGCAGGGGGCTGGAAACACCATATATTTT.